This TCR beta chain was profiled in a study of Graves' ophthalmopathy and Graves' hyperthyroidism. Trimming removed 1 base from V and 5 bases from J, with 6 bases in between. CDR3 length: 11 residues. The V gene's germline CDR1 is SQVTM and CDR2 ANQGSEA. Researchers took RNA transcripts and amplified TCR beta CDR3 regions from them. The library came from an HTBI-primed first-round RT-PCR and a second-round multiplex PCR. A single record per CDR3 protein comes from TCRdb applying MiXCR to the multiplex PCR reads. The table has about 380,000 distinct CDR3 sequences, approximately 15% seen once. Hyperthyroidism patients had new diagnoses, durations under 2 months, and ages of 18 to 65. The PBMC fraction was derived from less than 11 ml of fresh peripheral blood. This clonotype was seen ten or more times.

This chain joins TRBV29-1 and TRBJ2-7; D remains ambiguous. The specimen sequenced was peripheral blood. The clonotype originates from a woman aged 18-29 years with stable Graves' hyperthyroidism. The CDR3 DNA reads as TGCAGCGTTGAAGTAAGTAACGAGCAGTACTTC. Its translation is CSVEVSNEQYF.